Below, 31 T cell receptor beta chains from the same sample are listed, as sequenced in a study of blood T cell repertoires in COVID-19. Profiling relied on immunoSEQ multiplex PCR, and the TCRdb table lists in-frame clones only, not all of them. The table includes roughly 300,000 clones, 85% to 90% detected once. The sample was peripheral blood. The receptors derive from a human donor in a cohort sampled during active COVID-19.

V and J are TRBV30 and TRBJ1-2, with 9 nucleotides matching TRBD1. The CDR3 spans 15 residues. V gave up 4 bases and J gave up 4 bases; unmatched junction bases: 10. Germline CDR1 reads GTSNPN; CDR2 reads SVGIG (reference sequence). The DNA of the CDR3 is TGTGCCTGGAACCCCAAACAGGGGGCGGGCTATGGCTACACCTTC. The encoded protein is CAWNPKQGAGYGYTF. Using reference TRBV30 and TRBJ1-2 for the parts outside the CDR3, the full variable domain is SQTIHQWPATLVQPVGSPLSLECTVEGTSNPNLYWYRQAAGRGLQLLFYSVGIGQISSEVPQNLSASRPQDRQFILSSKKLLLSDSGFYLCAWNPKQGAGYGYTFGSGTRLTVV.

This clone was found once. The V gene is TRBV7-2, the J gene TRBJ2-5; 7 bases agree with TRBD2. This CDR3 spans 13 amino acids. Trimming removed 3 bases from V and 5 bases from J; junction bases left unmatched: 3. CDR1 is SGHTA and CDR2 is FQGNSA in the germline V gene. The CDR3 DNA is TGTGCCAGCAGCTTTGGACTAGAGGAGACCCAGTACTTC. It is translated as CASSFGLEETQYF.

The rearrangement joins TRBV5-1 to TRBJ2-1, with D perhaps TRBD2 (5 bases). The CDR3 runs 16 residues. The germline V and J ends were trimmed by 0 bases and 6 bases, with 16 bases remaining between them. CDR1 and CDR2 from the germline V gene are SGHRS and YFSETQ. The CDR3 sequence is CASSLANIRGINEQFF. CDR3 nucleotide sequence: TGCGCCAGCAGCTTGGCCAATATACGAGGGATCAATGAGCAGTTCTTC.

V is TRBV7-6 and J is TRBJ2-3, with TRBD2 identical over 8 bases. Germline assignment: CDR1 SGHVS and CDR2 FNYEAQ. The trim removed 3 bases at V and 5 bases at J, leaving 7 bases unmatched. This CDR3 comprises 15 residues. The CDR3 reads CASSFRLSGRDTQYF. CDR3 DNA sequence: TGTGCCAGCAGCTTCCGACTAAGCGGGAGAGATACGCAGTATTTT.

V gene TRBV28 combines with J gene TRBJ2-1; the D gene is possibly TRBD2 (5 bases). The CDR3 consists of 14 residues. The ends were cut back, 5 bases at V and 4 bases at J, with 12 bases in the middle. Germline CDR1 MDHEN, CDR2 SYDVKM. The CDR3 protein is CASSPRRAYNEQFF. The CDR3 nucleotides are TGTGCCAGCAGTCCTCGGCGGGCGTACAATGAGCAGTTCTTC.

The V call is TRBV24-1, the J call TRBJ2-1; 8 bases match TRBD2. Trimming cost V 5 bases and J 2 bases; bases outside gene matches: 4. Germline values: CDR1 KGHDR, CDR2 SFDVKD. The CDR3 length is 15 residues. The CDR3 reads CATSGEAGAYNEQFF. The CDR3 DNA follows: TGTGCCACCAGTGGCGAAGCGGGAGCCTACAATGAGCAGTTCTTC.

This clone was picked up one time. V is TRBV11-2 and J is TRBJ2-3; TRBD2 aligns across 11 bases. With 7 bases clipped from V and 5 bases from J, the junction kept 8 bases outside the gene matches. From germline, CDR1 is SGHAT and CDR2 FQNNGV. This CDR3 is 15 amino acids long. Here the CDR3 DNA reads TGTGCCAGCAACCGACTAGCGGGATTTGAAGATACGCAGTATTTT. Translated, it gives CASNRLAGFEDTQYF.

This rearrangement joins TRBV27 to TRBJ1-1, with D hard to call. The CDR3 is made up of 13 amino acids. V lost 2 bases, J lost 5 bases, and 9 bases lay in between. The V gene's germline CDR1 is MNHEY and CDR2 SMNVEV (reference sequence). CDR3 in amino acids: CASSLTVTTEAFF. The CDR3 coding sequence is TGTGCCAGCAGTTTAACTGTAACGACTGAAGCTTTCTTT.

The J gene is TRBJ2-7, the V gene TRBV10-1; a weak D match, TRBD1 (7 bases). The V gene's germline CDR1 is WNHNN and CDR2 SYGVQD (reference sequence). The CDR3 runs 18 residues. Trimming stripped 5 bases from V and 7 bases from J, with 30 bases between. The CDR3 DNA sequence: TGCGCCAGCAGTCGACAGGGCTCGATTTATGCGGGTGGGGGGGAGCAGTACTTC. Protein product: CASSRQGSIYAGGGEQYF.

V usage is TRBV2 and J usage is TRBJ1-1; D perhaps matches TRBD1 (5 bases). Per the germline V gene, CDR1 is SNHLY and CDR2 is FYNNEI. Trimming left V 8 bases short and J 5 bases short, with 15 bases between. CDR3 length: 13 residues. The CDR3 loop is CASGRGRSTEAFF. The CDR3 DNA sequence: TGTGCCAGCGGGAGGGGAAGAAGTACTGAAGCTTTCTTT.

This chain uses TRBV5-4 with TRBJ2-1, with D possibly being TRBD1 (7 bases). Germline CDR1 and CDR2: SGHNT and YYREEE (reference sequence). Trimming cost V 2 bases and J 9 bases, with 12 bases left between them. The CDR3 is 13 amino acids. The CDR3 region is CASSFNQGGEQFF. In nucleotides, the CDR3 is TGTGCCAGCAGCTTTAACCAGGGGGGTGAGCAGTTCTTC.

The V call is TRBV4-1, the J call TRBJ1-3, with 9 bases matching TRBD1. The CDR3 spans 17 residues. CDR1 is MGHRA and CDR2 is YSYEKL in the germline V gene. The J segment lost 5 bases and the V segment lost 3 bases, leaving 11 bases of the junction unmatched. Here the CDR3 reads CASSQYPGQGVRNTIYF. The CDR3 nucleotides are TGCGCCAGCAGCCAGTACCCGGGACAGGGAGTGAGAAACACCATATATTTT.

For the CDR3, the DNA is TGTGCCAGCAGCTTGGAAGTCGGTAGCCAGCAGTTCTTC. Protein sequence: CASSLEVGSQQFF. The chain uses TRBV7-2 and TRBJ2-1; D gene unclear. Trimming left V 3 bases short and J 11 bases short, with 14 bases between. This CDR3 spans 13 amino acids. CDR1 is SGHTA, CDR2 FQGNSA, per germline.

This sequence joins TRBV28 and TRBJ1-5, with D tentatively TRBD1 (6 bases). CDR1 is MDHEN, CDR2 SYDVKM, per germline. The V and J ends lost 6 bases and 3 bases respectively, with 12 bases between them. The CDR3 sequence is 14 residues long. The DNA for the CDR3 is TGTGCCAGCAGGGACAGTCTTCCCAATCAGCCCCAGCATTTT. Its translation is CASRDSLPNQPQHF. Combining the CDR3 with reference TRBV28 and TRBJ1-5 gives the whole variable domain DVKVTQSSRYLVKRTGEKVFLECVQDMDHENMFWYRQDPGLGLRLIYFSYDVKMKEKGDIPEGYSVSREKKERFSLILESASTNQTSMYLCASRDSLPNQPQHFGDGTRLSIL.

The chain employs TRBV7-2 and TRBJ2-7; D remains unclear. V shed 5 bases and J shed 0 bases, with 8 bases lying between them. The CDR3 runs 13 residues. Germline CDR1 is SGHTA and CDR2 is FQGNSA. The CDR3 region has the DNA TGTGCCAGCAGCGCCCAGTTCTCCTACGAGCAGTACTTC. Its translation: CASSAQFSYEQYF.

CDR3 nucleotide sequence: TGCGCCAGCAGCTCAGGGGTAAATCAGCCCCAGCATTTT. The encoded protein is CASSSGVNQPQHF. This rearrangement joins TRBV5-1 to TRBJ1-5; TRBD1 is a possible D gene (6 bases). The CDR3 spans 13 residues. The ends were cut back, 3 bases at V and 4 bases at J, with 8 bases in the middle. Germline V CDR1 and CDR2: SGHRS, YFSETQ. Based on the CDR3 plus reference TRBV5-1 and TRBJ1-5, the full variable domain is KAGVTQTPRYLIKTRGQQVTLSCSPISGHRSVSWYQQTPGQGLQFLFEYFSETQRNKGNFPGRFSGRQFSNSRSEMNVSTLELGDSALYLCASSSGVNQPQHFGDGTRLSIL.

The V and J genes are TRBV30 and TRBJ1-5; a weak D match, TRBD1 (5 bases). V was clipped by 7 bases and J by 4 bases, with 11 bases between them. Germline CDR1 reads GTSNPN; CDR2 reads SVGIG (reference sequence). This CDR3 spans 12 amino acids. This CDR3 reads CASRGPNQPQHF. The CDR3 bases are TGTGCCTCAAGGGGCCCTAATCAGCCCCAGCATTTT.

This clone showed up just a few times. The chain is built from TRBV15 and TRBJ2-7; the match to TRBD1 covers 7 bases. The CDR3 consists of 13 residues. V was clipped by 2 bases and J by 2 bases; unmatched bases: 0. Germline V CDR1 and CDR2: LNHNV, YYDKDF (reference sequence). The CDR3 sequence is CATSRQGAYEQYF. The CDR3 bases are TGTGCCACCAGCAGACAGGGGGCCTACGAGCAGTACTTC.

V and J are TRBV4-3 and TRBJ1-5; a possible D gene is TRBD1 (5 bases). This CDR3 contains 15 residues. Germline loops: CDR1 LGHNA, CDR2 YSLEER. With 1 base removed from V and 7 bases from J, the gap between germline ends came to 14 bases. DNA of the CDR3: TGCGCCAGCAGCCAAGGGTGGGGGGGAGGCCAGCCCCAGCATTTT. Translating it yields CASSQGWGGGQPQHF.

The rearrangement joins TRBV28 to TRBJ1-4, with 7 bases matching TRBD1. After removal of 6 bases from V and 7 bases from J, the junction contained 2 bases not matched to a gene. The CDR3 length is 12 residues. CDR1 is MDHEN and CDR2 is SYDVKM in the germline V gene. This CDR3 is CASRQGSEKLFF. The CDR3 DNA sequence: TGTGCCAGCAGACAGGGGTCTGAAAAACTGTTTTTT.

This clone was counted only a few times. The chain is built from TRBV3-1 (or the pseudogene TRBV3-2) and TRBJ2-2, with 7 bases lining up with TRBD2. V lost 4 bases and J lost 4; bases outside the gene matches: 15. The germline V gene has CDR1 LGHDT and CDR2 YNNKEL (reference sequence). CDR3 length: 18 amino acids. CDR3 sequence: CASSRTRYREGITGELFF. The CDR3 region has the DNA TGTGCCAGCAGCCGCACCCGATATAGGGAGGGCATCACCGGGGAGCTGTTTTTT.

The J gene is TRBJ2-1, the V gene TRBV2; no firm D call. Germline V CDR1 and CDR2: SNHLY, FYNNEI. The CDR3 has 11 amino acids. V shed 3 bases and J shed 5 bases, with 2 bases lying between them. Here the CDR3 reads CASSDNNEQFF. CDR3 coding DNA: TGTGCCAGCAGTGATAACAATGAGCAGTTCTTC. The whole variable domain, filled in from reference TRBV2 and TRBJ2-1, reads EPEVTQTPSHQVTQMGQEVILRCVPISNHLYFYWYRQILGQKVEFLVSFYNNEISEKSEIFDDQFSVERPDGSNFTLKIRSTKLEDSAMYFCASSDNNEQFFGPGTRLTVL.

As DNA, the CDR3 is TGCAGTGGGCTAGGTGTTAACGAGCAGTACTTC. Protein: CSGLGVNEQYF. The chain uses TRBV20-1 and TRBJ2-7, with no clear D. The CDR3 totals 11 residues. Germline CDR1 DFQATT, CDR2 SNEGSKA (reference sequence). Between the trimmed V and J ends, which lost 7 bases and 5 bases, there was a span of 12 bases.

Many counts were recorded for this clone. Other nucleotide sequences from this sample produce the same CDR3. CDR3: CASKLDRENTEAFF. In DNA, the CDR3 is TGTGCCAGCAAGTTGGACAGAGAGAACACTGAAGCTTTCTTT. The V gene is TRBV27, the J gene TRBJ1-1; D may be TRBD1 (6 bases). The V end lost 7 bases, the J end lost 1 base, and 13 bases lay between the germline ends. The CDR3 length is 14 residues. Per germline, CDR1 MNHEY and CDR2 SMNVEV (reference sequence).

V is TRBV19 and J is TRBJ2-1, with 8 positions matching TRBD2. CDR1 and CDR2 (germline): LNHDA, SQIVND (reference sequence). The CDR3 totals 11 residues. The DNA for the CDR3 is TGTGCGACTAGCGAGTACAATGAGCAGTTCTTC. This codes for CATSEYNEQFF.

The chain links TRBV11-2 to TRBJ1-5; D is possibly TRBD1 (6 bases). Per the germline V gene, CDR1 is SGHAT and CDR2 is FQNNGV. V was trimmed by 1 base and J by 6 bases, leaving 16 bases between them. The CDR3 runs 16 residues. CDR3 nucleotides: TGTGCCAGCAGCTTAGTGGCAGGGTCAGGGGCTCAGCCCCAGCATTTT. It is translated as CASSLVAGSGAQPQHF.

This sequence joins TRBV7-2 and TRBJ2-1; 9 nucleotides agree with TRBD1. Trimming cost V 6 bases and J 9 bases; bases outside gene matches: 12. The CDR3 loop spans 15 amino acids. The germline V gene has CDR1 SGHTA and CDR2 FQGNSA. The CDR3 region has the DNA TGTGCCAGCAGGTTCCTTGGGACAGGGAGTGCTGAGCAGTTCTTC. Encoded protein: CASRFLGTGSAEQFF. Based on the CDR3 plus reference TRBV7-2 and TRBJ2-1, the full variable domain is GAGVSQSPSNKVTEKGKDVELRCDPISGHTALYWYRQSLGQGLEFLIYFQGNSAPDKSGLPSDRFSAERTGGSVSTLTIQRTQQEDSAVYLCASRFLGTGSAEQFFGPGTRLTVL.

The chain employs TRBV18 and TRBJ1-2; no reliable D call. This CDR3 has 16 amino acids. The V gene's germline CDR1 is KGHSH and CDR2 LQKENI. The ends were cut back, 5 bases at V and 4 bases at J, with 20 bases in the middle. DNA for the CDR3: TGTGCCAGCTCAACGCTCTCGCGGACTGAACGCTATGGCTACACCTTC. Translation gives CASSTLSRTERYGYTF.

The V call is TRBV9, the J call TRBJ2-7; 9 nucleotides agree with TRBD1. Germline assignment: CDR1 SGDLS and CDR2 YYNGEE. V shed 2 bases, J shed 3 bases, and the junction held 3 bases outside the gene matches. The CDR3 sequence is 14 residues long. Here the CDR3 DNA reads TGTGCCAGCAGCGTGGGGACAGGGATCTACGAGCAGTACTTC. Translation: CASSVGTGIYEQYF.

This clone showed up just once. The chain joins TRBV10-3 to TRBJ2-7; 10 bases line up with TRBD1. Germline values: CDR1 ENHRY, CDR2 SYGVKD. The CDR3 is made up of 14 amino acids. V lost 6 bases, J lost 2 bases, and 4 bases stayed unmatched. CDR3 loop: CAISRDRGPYEQYF. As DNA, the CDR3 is TGTGCCATCAGCCGGGACAGGGGCCCCTACGAGCAGTACTTC.

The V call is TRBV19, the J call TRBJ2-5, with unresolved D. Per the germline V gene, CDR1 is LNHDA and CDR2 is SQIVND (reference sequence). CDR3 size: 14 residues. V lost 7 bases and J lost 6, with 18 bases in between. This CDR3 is CASKEPSPLQTQYF. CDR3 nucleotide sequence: TGTGCCAGTAAAGAGCCTTCCCCATTGCAGACCCAGTACTTC.